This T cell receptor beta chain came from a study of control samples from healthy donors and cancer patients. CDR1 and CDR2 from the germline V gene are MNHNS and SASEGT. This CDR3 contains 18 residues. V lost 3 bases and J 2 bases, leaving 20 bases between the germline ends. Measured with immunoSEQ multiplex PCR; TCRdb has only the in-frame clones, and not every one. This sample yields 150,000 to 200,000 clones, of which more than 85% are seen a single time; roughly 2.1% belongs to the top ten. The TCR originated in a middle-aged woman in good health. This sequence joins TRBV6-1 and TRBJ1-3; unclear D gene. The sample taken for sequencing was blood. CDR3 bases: TGTGCCAGCAGTGATGAGGTTGTTTGGACTTTCGCTGGAAACACCATATATTTT. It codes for CASSDEVVWTFAGNTIYF.